The T cell receptor (beta chain) described here comes from a study of CD4 T cells in relation to SARS-CoV-2 and coronaviruses. Naive and memory CD4+ T cells came from enriched cryopreserved PBMCs. V gave up 5 bases and J gave up 4 bases, with 11 bases separating them. This CDR3 spans 14 amino acids. Germline V gene data show CDR1 as SGHAT and CDR2 as FQNNGV. The assay was immunoSEQ multiplex PCR, and TCRdb's table has in-frame clones only and misses some. The sample yields some 35,000 clones, about four fifths seen once. This clone has a single count. What it binds is unknown. Material: naive CD4+ T cells from PBMCs, cultured in vitro. Subset given: naive CD4+ T cells isolated by negative enrichment. The gene calls are TRBV11-2 and TRBJ1-4; unclear D gene. The sequence was collected from an adult with COVID-19. The CDR3 reads CASSRAWSNEKLFF. As DNA, the CDR3 is TGTGCCAGCAGCCGAGCGTGGAGTAATGAAAAACTGTTTTTT.